This is a list of T cell receptor beta chains from one sample in a study of post-analysis software for immune sequencing data. Using its own MiXCR run on the PCR reads, TCRdb lists one record per CDR3 protein. The sample holds some 690,000 distinct CDR3 sequences, approximately 60% seen once. The sequenced sample was blood. Receptors were obtained from a girl aged 2 to 10 with multiple sclerosis. Each CDR3 is given with its conserved first and last residue. A D gene is named only where the DNA matches it firmly. For some rows the clone size is stated as once, few or many, or as a class when expanded; others skip it.

V	J	size	D	CDR3	DNA
TRBV28	TRBJ2-4	.	TRBD1	CASSSGTGEGTKNIQYF	TGTGCCAGCAGCTCCGGGACAGGGGAAGGAACCAAAAACATTCAGTACTTC
TRBV7-9	TRBJ2-1	.	.	CASRSGAGTQQFF	TGTGCCAGCCGCAGTGGGGCTGGGACTCAGCAGTTCTTC
TRBV11-2	TRBJ2-1	few	TRBD2	CASSLHIRTSGRQYNEQFF	TGTGCCAGCAGCTTACACATCCGGACTAGCGGGAGGCAATACAATGAGCAGTTCTTC
TRBV30	TRBJ1-5	.	.	CAWSPIQDPYQPQHF	TGTGCCTGGAGTCCCATACAGGATCCCTATCAGCCCCAGCATTTT
TRBV2	TRBJ2-5	.	.	CASIPRVTETQYF	TGTGCCAGCATCCCGAGAGTGACGGAGACCCAGTACTTC
TRBV28	TRBJ2-7	.	.	CASSPPDSPSFNYEQYF	TGTGCCAGCAGTCCCCCGGACAGCCCCAGTTTCAACTACGAGCAGTACTTC
TRBV12-5	TRBJ2-7	.	.	CASVLGSSYEQYF	TGTGCTTCCGTCCTAGGGTCTTCCTACGAGCAGTACTTC
TRBV12-3/TRBV12-4	TRBJ2-5	once	TRBD2	CASSLVPGLAQETQYF	TGTGCCAGCAGTTTAGTTCCGGGACTAGCGCAAGAGACCCAGTACTTC
TRBV15	TRBJ2-1	.	.	CATSAYGNPNEQFF	TGTGCCACCAGCGCATACGGGAATCCCAATGAGCAGTTCTTC
TRBV11-2	TRBJ2-1	.	.	CASSLEATQFF	TGTGCCAGCAGCTTAGAGGCCACCCAGTTCTTC
TRBV29-1	TRBJ1-2	few	.	CSVEYRYYGYTF	TGCAGCGTTGAATATCGATACTATGGCTACACCTTC
TRBV7-2	TRBJ2-7	.	.	CASSLQVVDEQYF	TGTGCCAGCAGCTTACAGGTCGTTGATGAGCAGTACTTC
TRBV18	TRBJ2-7	many	.	CASSPTSYEQYF	TGTGCCAGCAGCCCGACTAGCTACGAGCAGTACTTC
TRBV10-2	TRBJ1-6	few	.	CASSESPFDSPLHF	TGCGCCAGCAGTGAGTCGCCCTTTGATTCACCCCTCCACTTT
TRBV11-2	TRBJ2-5	few	TRBD1	CASSSYPLGQGALNEQYF	TGTGCCAGCAGCTCCTACCCTCTCGGACAGGGGGCACTAAATGAGCAGTACTTC
TRBV20-1	TRBJ2-7	.	TRBD2	CSAGERGEFYEQYF	TGCAGTGCGGGAGAGCGGGGGGAGTTCTACGAGCAGTACTTC
TRBV5-1	TRBJ2-1	few	.	CASSLADEQFF	TGTGCCAGCAGCTTAGCGGATGAGCAGTTCTTC
TRBV6-6	TRBJ2-3	.	.	CASSYSQEEGTDTQYF	TGTGCCAGCAGTTACTCGCAGGAAGAGGGCACAGATACGCAGTATTTT
TRBV29-1	TRBJ2-7	.	.	CSVGGLGTPYEQYF	TGCAGCGTTGGGGGGCTAGGAACCCCCTACGAGCAGTACTTC
TRBV28	TRBJ2-5	.	TRBD1	CASSSLDRYQETQYF	TGTGCCAGCAGCTCCCTGGACAGGTACCAAGAGACCCAATACTTC
TRBV10-2	TRBJ1-1	.	.	CASTGRNTEAFF	TGCGCCAGCACGGGGAGGAACACTGAAGCTTTCTTT
TRBV5-6	TRBJ1-2	many	.	CASSLGQGDGYTF	TGTGCCAGCAGCTTGGGGCAGGGTGACGGCTACACCTTC
TRBV15	TRBJ2-7	.	TRBD1	CATSIRQGGYEQYF	TGTGCCACCAGCATCCGACAGGGCGGCTACGAGCAGTACTTC
TRBV7-2	TRBJ2-4	.	TRBD2	CASSLRLAGFAGNIQYF	TGTGCCAGCAGCCTAAGGCTAGCGGGATTTGCGGGAAACATTCAGTACTTC
TRBV7-2	TRBJ1-1	many	.	CASSSGQNTEAFF	TGTGCCAGCAGTTCGGGGCAGAACACTGAAGCTTTCTTT
TRBV6-2/TRBV6-3	TRBJ2-1	.	.	CASSFSPSYEQFF	TGTGCCAGCAGTTTCTCCCCTAGCTATGAGCAGTTCTTC
TRBV20-1	TRBJ2-4	.	TRBD1	CSAAQGAPKNIQYF	TGCAGTGCGGCCCAGGGGGCGCCCAAAAACATTCAGTACTTC
TRBV12-3/TRBV12-4	TRBJ2-6	.	TRBD1	CASREQGAGANVLTF	TGTGCCAGCAGGGAACAGGGGGCTGGGGCCAACGTCCTGACTTTC
TRBV7-2	TRBJ2-1	.	.	CASSPPGDGSYNEQFF	TGTGCCAGCAGCCCTCCTGGGGACGGGAGCTACAATGAGCAGTTCTTC
TRBV7-9	TRBJ2-7	.	.	CASSLESFSYEQYF	TGTGCCAGCAGCTTAGAGTCATTCTCCTACGAGCAGTACTTC
TRBV20-1	TRBJ2-1	once	.	CSARVPGSLSYNEQFF	TGCAGTGCTAGAGTCCCTGGAAGTCTTTCCTACAATGAGCAGTTCTTC
TRBV29-1	TRBJ2-7	.	TRBD2	CSDELLAGVEQYF	TGCAGCGATGAACTACTAGCGGGAGTCGAGCAGTACTTC
TRBV2	TRBJ2-5	.	.	CASSPVFSEETQYF	TGTGCCAGCAGCCCCGTATTTTCTGAAGAGACCCAGTACTTC
TRBV12-3/TRBV12-4	TRBJ2-2	once	TRBD1	CASRTWTGGNTGELFF	TGTGCCAGCAGAACCTGGACAGGGGGCAACACCGGGGAGCTGTTTTTT
TRBV7-2	TRBJ2-3	.	.	CASSLVAGAPDTQYF	TGTGCCAGCAGCTTAGTTGCGGGGGCCCCGGATACGCAGTATTTT
TRBV5-5	TRBJ1-1	.	.	CASSSPHHTEAFF	TGTGCCAGCAGCTCCCCCCACCACACTGAAGCTTTCTTT
TRBV7-9	TRBJ2-1	.	.	CASSLLSTRGGFYNEQFF	TGTGCCAGCAGCTTGTTGTCTACCCGCGGGGGCTTCTACAATGAGCAGTTCTTC
TRBV20-1	TRBJ2-3	.	.	CSAWWGGSTDTQYF	TGCAGTGCCTGGTGGGGGGGCAGCACAGATACGCAGTATTTT
TRBV20-1	TRBJ2-7	.	TRBD2	CSARDARTSANSYEQYF	TGCAGTGCTAGAGATGCCCGGACTAGCGCTAACTCCTACGAGCAGTACTTC
TRBV12-3/TRBV12-4	TRBJ2-7	.	.	CASSAASEGRNEQYF	TGTGCCAGCAGCGCCGCGTCCGAGGGGAGGAACGAGCAGTACTTC
TRBV10-3	TRBJ2-3	.	.	CAVRIWGGDTQYF	TGTGCCGTACGAATCTGGGGCGGCGATACGCAGTATTTT
TRBV27	TRBJ2-7	.	.	CASSLLEFPYEQYF	TGTGCCAGCAGTTTACTGGAGTTCCCCTACGAGCAGTACTTC
TRBV28	TRBJ2-5	once	.	CASRREQAGLKTQYF	TGTGCCAGCAGGAGGGAGCAGGCAGGTTTGAAGACCCAGTACTTC